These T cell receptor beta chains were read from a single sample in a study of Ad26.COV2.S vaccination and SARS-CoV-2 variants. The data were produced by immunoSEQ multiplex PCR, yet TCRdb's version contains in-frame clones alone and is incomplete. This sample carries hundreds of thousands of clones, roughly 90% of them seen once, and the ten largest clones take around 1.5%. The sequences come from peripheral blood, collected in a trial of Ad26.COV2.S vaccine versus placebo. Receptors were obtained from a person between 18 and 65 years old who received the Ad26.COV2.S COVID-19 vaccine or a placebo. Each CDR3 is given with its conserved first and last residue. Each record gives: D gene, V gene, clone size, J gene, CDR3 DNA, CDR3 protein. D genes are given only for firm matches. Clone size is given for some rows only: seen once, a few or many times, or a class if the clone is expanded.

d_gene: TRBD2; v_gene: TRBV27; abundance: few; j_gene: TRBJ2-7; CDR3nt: TGTGCCAGCAGCCCCCTTGGCGGGAGAGTGGACGAGCAGTACTTC; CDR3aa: CASSPLGGRVDEQYF
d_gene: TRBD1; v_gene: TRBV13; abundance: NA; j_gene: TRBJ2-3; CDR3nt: TGTGCCAGCAGCCAAGGACAGGGATCTACGCAGTATTTT; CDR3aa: CASSQGQGSTQYF
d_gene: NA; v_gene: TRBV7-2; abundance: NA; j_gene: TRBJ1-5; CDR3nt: TGTGCCAGCAGCCCTGCGGGGGTCCATCAGCCCCAGCATTTT; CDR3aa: CASSPAGVHQPQHF
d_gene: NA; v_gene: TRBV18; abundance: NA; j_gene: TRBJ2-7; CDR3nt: TGTGCCAGCTCAAAACCCGATTCCTACGAGCAGTACTTC; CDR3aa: CASSKPDSYEQYF
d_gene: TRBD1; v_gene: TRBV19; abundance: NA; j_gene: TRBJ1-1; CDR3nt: TGTGCTCTCGGGACAGGGGAAGGGACGACTGAAGCTTTCTTT; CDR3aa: CALGTGEGTTEAFF
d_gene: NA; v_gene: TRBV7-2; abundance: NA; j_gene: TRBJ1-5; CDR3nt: TGTGCCAGCAGCCCCCGTTGGGGTGATCAGCCCCAGCATTTT; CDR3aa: CASSPRWGDQPQHF
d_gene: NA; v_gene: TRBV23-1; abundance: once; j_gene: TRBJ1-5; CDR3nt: TGCGCCAGCAGTCAATCGGTTGGGGGGCAGATCTCCAATCAGCCCCAGCATTTT; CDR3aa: CASSQSVGGQISNQPQHF
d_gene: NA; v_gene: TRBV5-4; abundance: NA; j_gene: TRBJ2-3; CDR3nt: TGTGCCAGCAGCTCGAGGGGACGGACGTCGGATACGCAGTATTTT; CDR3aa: CASSSRGRTSDTQYF
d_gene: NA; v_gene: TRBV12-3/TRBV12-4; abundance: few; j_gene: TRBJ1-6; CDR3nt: TGTGCCAGCAGCCTGGACTCCCCCCTCCACTTT; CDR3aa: CASSLDSPLHF
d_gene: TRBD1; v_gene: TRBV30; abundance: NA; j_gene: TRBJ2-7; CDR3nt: TGTGCCGCCGGGACAGGGTTTTACGAGCAGTACTTC; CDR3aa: CAAGTGFYEQYF
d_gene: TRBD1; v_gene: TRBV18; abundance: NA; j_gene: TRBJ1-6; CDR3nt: TGTGCCAGCTCAGATGACAGGGTTCAGCCCCTCCACTTT; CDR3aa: CASSDDRVQPLHF
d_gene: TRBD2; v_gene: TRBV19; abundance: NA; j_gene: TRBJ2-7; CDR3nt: TGTGCCAGTAGTCCGTACTTAGCGGGAGGGATCTACGAGCAGTACTTC; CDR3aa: CASSPYLAGGIYEQYF
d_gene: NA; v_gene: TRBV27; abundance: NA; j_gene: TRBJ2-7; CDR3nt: TGTGCCAGTTCACAACAGGGTTTCATCGAGCAGTACTTC; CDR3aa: CASSQQGFIEQYF
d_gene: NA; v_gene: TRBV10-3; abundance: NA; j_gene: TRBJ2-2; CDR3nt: TGTGCCATCTCTGGACCATCAACCGGGGAGCTGTTTTTT; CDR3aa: CAISGPSTGELFF
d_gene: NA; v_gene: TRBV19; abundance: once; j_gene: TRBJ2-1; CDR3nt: TGTGCCAGTAGTTCCTTGCGGAGCTCCTACAATGAGCAGTTCTTC; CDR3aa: CASSSLRSSYNEQFF
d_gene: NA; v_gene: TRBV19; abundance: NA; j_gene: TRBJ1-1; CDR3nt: TGTGCCAGTAGTCACCTTGGGAACACTGAAGCTTTCTTT; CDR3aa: CASSHLGNTEAFF
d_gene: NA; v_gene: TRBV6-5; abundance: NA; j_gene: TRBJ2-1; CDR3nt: TGTGCCAGCAGCACCGGGACGAAGCAGTTCTTC; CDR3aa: CASSTGTKQFF
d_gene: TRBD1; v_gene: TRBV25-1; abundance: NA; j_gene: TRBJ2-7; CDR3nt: TGTGCCAGCAGTGAACCGTCAACAGGGGGTCAAGTCTACGAGCAGTACTTC; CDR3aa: CASSEPSTGGQVYEQYF
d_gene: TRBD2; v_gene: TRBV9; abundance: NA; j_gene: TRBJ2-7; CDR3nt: TGTGCCAGCAGACCTGGACTAGCGGAGACCTACGAGCAGTACTTC; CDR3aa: CASRPGLAETYEQYF
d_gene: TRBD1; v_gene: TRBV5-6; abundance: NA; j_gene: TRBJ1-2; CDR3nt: TGTGCCAGCAGCTTGGGACAGGGTTCTGGCTACACCTTC; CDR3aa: CASSLGQGSGYTF
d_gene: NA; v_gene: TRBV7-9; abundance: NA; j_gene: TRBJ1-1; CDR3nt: TGTGCCAGCAGCTTAGTTATGAGCACTGAAGCTTTCTTT; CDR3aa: CASSLVMSTEAFF
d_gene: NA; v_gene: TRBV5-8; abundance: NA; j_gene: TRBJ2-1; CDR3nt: TGTGCCAGCAGCTTGTACCGCAGGGATGAGCAGTTCTTC; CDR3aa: CASSLYRRDEQFF
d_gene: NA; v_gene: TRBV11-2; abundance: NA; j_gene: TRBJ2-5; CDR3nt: TGTGCCAGCAGCTTAGGCGGCGGGGCGGCGGAGACCCAGTACTTC; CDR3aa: CASSLGGGAAETQYF
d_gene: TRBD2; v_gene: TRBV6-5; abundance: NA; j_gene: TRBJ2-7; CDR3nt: TGTGCCAGCAGAACCGGGACTAGCGGCTCCTACGAGCAGTACTTC; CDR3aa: CASRTGTSGSYEQYF
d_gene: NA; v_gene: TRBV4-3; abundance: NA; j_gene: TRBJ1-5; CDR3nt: TGCGCCAGCAGCCAAGAGCCCAGTGGCAATCAGCCCCAGCATTTT; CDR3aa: CASSQEPSGNQPQHF
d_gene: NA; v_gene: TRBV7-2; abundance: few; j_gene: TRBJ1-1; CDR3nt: TGTGCCAGCAGCTGGGGACGGGGGGGCGTGAACACTGAAGCTTTCTTT; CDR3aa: CASSWGRGGVNTEAFF
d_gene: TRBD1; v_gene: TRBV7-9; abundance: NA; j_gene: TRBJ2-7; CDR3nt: TGTGCCAGCAGCCGGGACAGGGGTAGCGCCTACGAGCAGTACTTC; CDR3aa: CASSRDRGSAYEQYF
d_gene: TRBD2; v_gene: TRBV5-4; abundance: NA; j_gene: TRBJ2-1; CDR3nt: TGTGCCAGCATACGGACTAGCGGGCCCTACAATGAGCAGTTCTTC; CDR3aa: CASIRTSGPYNEQFF
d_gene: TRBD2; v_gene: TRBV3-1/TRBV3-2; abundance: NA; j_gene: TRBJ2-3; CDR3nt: TGTGCCAGCAGCCCCGCTAGCGGGAGGGCCAGGTTTGGGTCCCCGTATTTT; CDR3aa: CASSPASGRARFGSPYF
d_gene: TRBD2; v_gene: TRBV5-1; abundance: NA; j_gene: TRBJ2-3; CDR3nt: TGCGCCAGCAGCTTGCCCAGCGGGGGCACAGATACGCAGTATTTT; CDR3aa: CASSLPSGGTDTQYF
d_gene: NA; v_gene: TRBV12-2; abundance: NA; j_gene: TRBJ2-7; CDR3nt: TGTGCAAGTCGGGGTCGGGTCCGGGGTCCCCCCCCGGAAGACTACGAGCAGTACTTC; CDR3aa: CASRGRVRGPPPEDYEQYF
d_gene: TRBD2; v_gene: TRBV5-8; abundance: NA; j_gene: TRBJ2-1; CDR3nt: TGTGCCAGCAGCTTGGGACTAGCGGGGGGGCTGAATGAGCAGTTCTTC; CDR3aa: CASSLGLAGGLNEQFF
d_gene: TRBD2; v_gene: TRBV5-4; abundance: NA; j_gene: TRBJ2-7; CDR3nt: TGTGCCAGCAGCTTCCGGGGGGGCTACGAGCAGTACTTC; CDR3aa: CASSFRGGYEQYF
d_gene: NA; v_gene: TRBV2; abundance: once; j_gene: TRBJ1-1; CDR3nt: TGTGCCAGCAGTGAATGGGGGAACGCTGAAGCTTTCTTT; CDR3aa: CASSEWGNAEAFF
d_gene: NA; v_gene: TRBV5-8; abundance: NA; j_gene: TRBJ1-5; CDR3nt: TGTGCCAGCAGCCTAACAGGCGGACAGCCCCAGCATTTT; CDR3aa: CASSLTGGQPQHF
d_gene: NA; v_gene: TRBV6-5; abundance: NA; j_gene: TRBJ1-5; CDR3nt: TGTGCCAGCAGTTACTCTGGGGCAGGGTTAATGCCCCAGCATTTT; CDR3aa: CASSYSGAGLMPQHF
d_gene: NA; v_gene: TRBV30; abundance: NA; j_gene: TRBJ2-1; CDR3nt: TGTGCCTGGAAGGTGGTTGAGCAGTTCTTC; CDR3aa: CAWKVVEQFF
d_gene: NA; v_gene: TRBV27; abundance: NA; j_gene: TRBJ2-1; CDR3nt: TGTGCCAGCAGTTTAGGCAGGATACCCTACAATGAGCAGTTCTTC; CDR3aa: CASSLGRIPYNEQFF
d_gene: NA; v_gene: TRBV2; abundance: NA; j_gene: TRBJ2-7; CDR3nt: TGTGCCAGCCGACAGCCCTACGAGCAGTACTTC; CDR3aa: CASRQPYEQYF
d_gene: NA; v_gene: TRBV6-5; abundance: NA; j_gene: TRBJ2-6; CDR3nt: TGTGCCAGCAGGGACTCTGGGGCCAACGTCCTGACTTTC; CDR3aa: CASRDSGANVLTF
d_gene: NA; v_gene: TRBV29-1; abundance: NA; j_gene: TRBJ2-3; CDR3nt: TGCAGCGTTTCTTTGCGGTTCGGGACAGATACGCAGTATTTT; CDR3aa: CSVSLRFGTDTQYF
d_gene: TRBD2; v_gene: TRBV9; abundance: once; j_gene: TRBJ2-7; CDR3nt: TGTGCCAGCAGCGTAGATCTTGCCGCGGGAGCCCCCTACGAGCAGTACTTC; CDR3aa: CASSVDLAAGAPYEQYF
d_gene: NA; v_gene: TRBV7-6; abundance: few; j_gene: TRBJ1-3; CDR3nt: TGTGCCAGCAGCTTAGGCTCCGGACCGATCTCTGGAAACACCATATATTTT; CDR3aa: CASSLGSGPISGNTIYF
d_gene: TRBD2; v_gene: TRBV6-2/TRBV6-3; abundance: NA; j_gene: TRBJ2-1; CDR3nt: TGTGCCAGCAGTTACTCGTTGCGGGGGAGCTCCTACAATGAGCAGTTCTTC; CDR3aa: CASSYSLRGSSYNEQFF
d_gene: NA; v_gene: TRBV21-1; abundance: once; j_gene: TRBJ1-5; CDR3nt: TGTGCCAGCACCCCCCCCGGGCGGATCATACCTAGAAATCAGCCCCAGCATTTT; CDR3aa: CASTPPGRIIPRNQPQHF
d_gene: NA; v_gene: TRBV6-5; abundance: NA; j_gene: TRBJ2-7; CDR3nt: TGTGCCAGCAGTAGAACCGGGACTCCCGGTTACGAGCAGTACTTC; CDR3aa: CASSRTGTPGYEQYF
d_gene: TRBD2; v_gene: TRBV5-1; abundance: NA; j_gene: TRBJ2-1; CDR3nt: TGCGCCAGCAGCCGGGAGGTGGCCACTAATGAGCAGTTCTTC; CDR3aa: CASSREVATNEQFF
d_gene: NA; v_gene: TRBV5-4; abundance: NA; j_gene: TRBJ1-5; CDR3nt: TGTGCCAGCAGCATGCAGGGGTTTAGCAATCAGCCCCAGCATTTT; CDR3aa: CASSMQGFSNQPQHF
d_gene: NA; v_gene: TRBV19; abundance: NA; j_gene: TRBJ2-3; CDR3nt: TGTGCCAGTAGTCCAGGGGACGTCAGGTATTTT; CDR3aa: CASSPGDVRYF
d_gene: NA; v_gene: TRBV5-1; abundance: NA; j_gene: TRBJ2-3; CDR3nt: TGCGCCAGCAGCATCGCCCTGCTCACAGATACGCAGTATTTT; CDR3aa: CASSIALLTDTQYF
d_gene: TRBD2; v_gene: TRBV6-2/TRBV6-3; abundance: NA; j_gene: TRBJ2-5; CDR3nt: TGTGCCAGCAGTACGAGAAGGGAGGGGCGGGAGACCCAGTACTTC; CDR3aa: CASSTRREGRETQYF
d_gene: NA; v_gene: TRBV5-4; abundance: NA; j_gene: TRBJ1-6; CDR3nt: TGTGCCAGCAGCTTGGAAGGGCTTAATTCACCCCTCCACTTT; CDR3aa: CASSLEGLNSPLHF
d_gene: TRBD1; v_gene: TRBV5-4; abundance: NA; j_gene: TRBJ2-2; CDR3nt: TGTGCCAGCAGGCCAGGGGGCGCGGTCACCGGGGAGCTGTTTTTT; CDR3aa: CASRPGGAVTGELFF
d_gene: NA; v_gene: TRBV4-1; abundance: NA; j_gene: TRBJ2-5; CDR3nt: TGCGCCAGCAGCCCCTCCGGAATCCTTGAGACCCAGTACTTC; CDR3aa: CASSPSGILETQYF
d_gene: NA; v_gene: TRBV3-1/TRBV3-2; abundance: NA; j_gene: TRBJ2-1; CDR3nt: TGTGCCAGCAGCCAGAGCGGCTCCTCCTACAATGAGCAGTTCTTC; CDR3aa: CASSQSGSSYNEQFF
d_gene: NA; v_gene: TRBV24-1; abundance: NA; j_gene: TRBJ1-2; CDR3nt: TGTGCCACCAGTGATTTGTATGGCTACACCTTC; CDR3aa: CATSDLYGYTF
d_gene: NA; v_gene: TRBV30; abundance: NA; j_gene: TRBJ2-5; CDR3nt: TGTGCCTGGAGTGGTAGGGGTCGGGGGGAGACCCAGTACTTC; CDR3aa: CAWSGRGRGETQYF
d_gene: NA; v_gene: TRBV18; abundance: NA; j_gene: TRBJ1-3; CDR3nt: TGTGCCAGCTCACCATCGGCAGCCTCTGGAAACACCATATATTTT; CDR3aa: CASSPSAASGNTIYF
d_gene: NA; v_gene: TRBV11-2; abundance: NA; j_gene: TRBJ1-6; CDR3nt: TGTGCCAGCAGTTGGGACATCGGTTCACCCCTCCACTTT; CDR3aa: CASSWDIGSPLHF